This is a list of T cell receptor beta chains from one sample in a study of T cells expressing NK-cell markers. TCRdb re-called the 5' RACE reads and shows each CDR3 protein once, DNA omitted. The sample has some 600,000 distinct CDR3 sequences. The sample taken for sequencing was blood T cells: a sorted CD56 or NKG2C T cell subset, CD4+ or CD8+ T cells, or bulk PBMC T cells (not recorded which). These receptors all come from a man between 18 and 35 years old in good health. The CDR3 runs from the conserved cysteine through the conserved F or W. The order of the fields is V gene, J gene, CDR3 length, CDR3 protein.

>TRBV20-1|TRBJ2-1|16
CSARVELEGSYNEQFF
>TRBV20-1|TRBJ2-1|14
CSAVGKTGGHEQFF
>TRBV4-2|TRBJ2-1|20
CASSQEGGTGLAGGRNEQFF
>TRBV4-1|TRBJ1-1|14
CASSHYTNGDKAFF
>TRBV20-1|TRBJ1-2|13
CSARRGQNYGYTF
>TRBV5-1|TRBJ2-3|17
CASSFMTRDTSTDTQYF
>TRBV6-2/TRBV6-3|TRBJ2-1|14
CASRRTGVWNEQFF
>TRBV5-6|TRBJ2-1|17
CASSLEVGTGSYNEQFF
>TRBV7-8|TRBJ2-1|16
CASSPMAGGPFNEQFF
>TRBV6-5|TRBJ2-3|17
CASSFARKGTSTDTQYF
>TRBV7-9|TRBJ2-1|13
CASRREGNNEQFF
>TRBV12-3/TRBV12-4|TRBJ2-3|16
CASSLTPAGESFPQYF
>TRBV6-5|TRBJ2-3|14
CASSFTLLGDTQYF
>TRBV12-3/TRBV12-4|TRBJ2-7|11
CASSLEAEQYF
>TRBV28|TRBJ2-7|13
CASDKLGSYEQYF
>TRBV27|TRBJ2-1|16
CASRTLGTSSYNEQFF
>TRBV19|TRBJ2-6|18
CASSQPGQITSGANVLTF
>TRBV3-1|TRBJ1-2|15
CASSQVGGLNYGYTF
>TRBV27|TRBJ2-5|16
CASSLLGHRGPETQYF
>TRBV12-3/TRBV12-4|TRBJ1-5|13
CASRGGSNQPQHF
>TRBV6-5|TRBJ2-2|18
CASRHTTLGQGLAGELFF
>TRBV20-1|TRBJ1-6|15
CSAPEPGTGNSPLHF
>TRBV6-5|TRBJ2-7|14
CASSYWTKGYEQYF
>TRBV5-4|TRBJ2-7|15
CASSLGLAGEREQYF
>TRBV13|TRBJ2-4|18
CASSIVSLAVEDKNIQYF
>TRBV12-3/TRBV12-4|TRBJ2-2|16
CASSALLAGLGGELFF